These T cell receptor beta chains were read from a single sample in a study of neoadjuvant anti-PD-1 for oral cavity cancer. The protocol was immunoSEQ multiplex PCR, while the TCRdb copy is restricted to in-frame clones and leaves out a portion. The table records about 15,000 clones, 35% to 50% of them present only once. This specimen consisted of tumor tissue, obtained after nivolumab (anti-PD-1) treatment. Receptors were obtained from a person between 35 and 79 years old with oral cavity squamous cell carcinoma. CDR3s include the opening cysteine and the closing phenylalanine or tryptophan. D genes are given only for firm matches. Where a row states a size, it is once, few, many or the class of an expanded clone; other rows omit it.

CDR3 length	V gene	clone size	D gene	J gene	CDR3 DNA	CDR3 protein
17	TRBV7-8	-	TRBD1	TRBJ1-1	TGTGCCAGCAGCACCCTCCAGGGGGCTTTGCCTAACACTGAAGCTTTCTTT	CASSTLQGALPNTEAFF
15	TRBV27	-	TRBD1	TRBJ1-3	TGTGCCAGCAGCCACGACAGGGACTCTGGAAACACCATATATTTT	CASSHDRDSGNTIYF
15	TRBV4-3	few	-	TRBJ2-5	TGCGCCAGCAGCCAAGTACCGGGACGACAAGAGACCCAGTACTTC	CASSQVPGRQETQYF
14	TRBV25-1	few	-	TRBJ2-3	TGTGCCAGCAGTGAATATGGACAACTAGATACGCAGTATTTT	CASSEYGQLDTQYF
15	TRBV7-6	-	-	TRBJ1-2	TGTGCCAGCAGCTTAGGACCAGGGTGGAACTATGGCTACACCTTC	CASSLGPGWNYGYTF
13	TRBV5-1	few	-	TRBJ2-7	TGCGCCAGCAGCTTGGGGTCTTCGCACGGGCAGTACTTC	CASSLGSSHGQYF
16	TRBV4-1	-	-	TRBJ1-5	TGCGCCAGCAGCCAAGCCGGGGAATATAGCAATCAGCCCCAGCATTTT	CASSQAGEYSNQPQHF
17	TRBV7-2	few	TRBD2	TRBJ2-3	TGTGCCACTAGCGCGACCGGGCGGGGGGTTGGCACAGATACGCAGTATTTT	CATSATGRGVGTDTQYF
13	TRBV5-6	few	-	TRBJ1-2	TGTGCCAGCAGCCCCGCCGGGCCAGATGGCTACACCTTC	CASSPAGPDGYTF
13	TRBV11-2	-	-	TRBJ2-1	TGTGCCAGCAGCTTAGCGAGGGGGTATGAGCAGTTCTTC	CASSLARGYEQFF
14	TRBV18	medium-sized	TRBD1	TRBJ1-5	TGTGCCAGCTCATCCCAGGGGGCCGGTCAGCCCCAGCATTTT	CASSSQGAGQPQHF
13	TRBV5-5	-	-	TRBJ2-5	TGTGCCAGCAGCTCGGGACGGCGAGAGACCCAGTACTTC	CASSSGRRETQYF
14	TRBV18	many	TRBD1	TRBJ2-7	TGTGCCAGCTCAACTCGACAGGGCTTCTACGAGCAGTACTTC	CASSTRQGFYEQYF
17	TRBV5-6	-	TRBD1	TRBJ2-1	TGTGCCAGCAGCAGCTGGACAGGGCCTAGCTCCTACAATGAGCAGTTCTTC	CASSSWTGPSSYNEQFF
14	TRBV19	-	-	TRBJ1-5	TGTGCCAGTAGTATGATGGGGACCGGGGTGCCCCAGCATTTT	CASSMMGTGVPQHF